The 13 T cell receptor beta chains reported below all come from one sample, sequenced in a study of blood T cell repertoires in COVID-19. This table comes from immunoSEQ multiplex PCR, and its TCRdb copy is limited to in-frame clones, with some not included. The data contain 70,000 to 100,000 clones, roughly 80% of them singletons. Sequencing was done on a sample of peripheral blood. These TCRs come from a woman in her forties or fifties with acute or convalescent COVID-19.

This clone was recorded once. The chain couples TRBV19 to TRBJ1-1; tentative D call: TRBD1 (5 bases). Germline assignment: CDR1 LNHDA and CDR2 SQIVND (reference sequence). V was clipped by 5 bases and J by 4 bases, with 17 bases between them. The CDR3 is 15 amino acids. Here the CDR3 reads CASSVRQTLGTEAFF. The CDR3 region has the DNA TGTGCCAGTAGTGTACGACAGACTCTGGGCACTGAAGCTTTCTTT. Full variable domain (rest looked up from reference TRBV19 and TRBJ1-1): DGGITQSPKYLFRKEGQNVTLSCEQNLNHDAMYWYRQDPGQGLRLIYYSQIVNDFQKGDIAEGYSVSREKKESFPLTVTSAQKNPTAFYLCASSVRQTLGTEAFFGQGTRLTVV.

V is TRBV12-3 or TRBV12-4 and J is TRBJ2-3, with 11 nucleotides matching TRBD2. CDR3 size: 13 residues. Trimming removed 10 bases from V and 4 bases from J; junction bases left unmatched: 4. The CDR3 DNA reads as TGTGCCACCCGACTAGCGGGGTCAGATACGCAGTATTTT. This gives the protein CATRLAGSDTQYF.

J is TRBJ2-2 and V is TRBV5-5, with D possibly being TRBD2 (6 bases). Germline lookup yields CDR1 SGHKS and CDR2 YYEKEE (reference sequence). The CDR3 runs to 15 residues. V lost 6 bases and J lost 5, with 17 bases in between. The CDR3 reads CASNSDAGITGELFF. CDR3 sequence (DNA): TGTGCCAGCAACTCGGATGCGGGGATTACCGGGGAGCTGTTTTTT.

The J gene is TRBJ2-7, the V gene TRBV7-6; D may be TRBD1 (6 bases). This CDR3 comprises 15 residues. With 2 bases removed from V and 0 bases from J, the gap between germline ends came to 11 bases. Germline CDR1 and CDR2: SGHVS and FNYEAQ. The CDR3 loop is CASSLLQGSSYEQYF. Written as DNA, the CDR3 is TGTGCCAGCAGCTTACTCCAGGGGAGCTCCTACGAGCAGTACTTC.

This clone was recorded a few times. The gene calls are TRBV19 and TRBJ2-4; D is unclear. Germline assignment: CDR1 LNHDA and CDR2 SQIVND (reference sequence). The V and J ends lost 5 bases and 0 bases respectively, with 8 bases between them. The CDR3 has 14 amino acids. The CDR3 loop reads CASSGGLAKNIQYF. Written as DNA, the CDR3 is TGTGCCAGTAGTGGTGGGCTAGCCAAAAACATTCAGTACTTC. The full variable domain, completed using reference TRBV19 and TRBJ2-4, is DGGITQSPKYLFRKEGQNVTLSCEQNLNHDAMYWYRQDPGQGLRLIYYSQIVNDFQKGDIAEGYSVSREKKESFPLTVTSAQKNPTAFYLCASSGGLAKNIQYFGAGTRLSVL.

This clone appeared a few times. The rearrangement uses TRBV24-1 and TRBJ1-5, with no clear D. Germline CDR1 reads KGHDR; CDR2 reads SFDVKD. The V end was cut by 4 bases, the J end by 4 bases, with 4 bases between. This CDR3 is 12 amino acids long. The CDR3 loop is CATSERNQPQHF. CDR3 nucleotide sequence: TGTGCCACCAGTGAGAGAAATCAGCCCCAGCATTTT.

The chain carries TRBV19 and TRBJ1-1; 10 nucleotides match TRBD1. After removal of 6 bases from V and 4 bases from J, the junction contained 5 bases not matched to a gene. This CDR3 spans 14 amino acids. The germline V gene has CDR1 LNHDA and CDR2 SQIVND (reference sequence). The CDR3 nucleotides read TGTGCCAGTAGCCGGGACAGGGGTGGCACTGAAGCTTTCTTT. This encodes CASSRDRGGTEAFF.

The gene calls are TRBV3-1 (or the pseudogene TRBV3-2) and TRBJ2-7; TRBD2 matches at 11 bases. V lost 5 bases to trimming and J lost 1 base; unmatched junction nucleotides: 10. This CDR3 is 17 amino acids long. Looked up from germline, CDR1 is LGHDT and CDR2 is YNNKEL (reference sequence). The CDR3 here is CASSLKLAGGSSYEQYF. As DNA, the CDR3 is TGTGCCAGCAGCTTAAAGTTAGCGGGGGGGAGTTCCTACGAGCAGTACTTC.

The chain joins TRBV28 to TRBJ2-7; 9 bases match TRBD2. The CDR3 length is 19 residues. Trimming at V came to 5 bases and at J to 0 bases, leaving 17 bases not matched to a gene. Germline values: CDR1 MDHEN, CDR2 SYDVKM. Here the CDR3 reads CASSPSGWGGGASSYEQYF. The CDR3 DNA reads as TGTGCCAGCAGTCCCTCTGGTTGGGGCGGGGGGGCCAGCTCCTACGAGCAGTACTTC. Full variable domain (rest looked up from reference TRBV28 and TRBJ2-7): DVKVTQSSRYLVKRTGEKVFLECVQDMDHENMFWYRQDPGLGLRLIYFSYDVKMKEKGDIPEGYSVSREKKERFSLILESASTNQTSMYLCASSPSGWGGGASSYEQYFGPGTRLTVT.

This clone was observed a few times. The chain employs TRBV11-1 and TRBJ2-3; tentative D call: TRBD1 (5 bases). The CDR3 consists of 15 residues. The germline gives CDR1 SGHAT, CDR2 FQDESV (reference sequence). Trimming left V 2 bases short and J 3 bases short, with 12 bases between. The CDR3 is CASSLSATATDTQYF. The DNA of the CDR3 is TGTGCCAGCAGCTTAAGTGCGACAGCGACAGATACGCAGTATTTT.

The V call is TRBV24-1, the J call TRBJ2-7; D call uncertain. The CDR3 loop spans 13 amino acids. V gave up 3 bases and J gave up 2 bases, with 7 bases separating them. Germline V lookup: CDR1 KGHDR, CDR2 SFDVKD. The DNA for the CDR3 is TGTGCCACCAGTGATCCTTTAACCTACGAGCAGTACTTC. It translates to CATSDPLTYEQYF.

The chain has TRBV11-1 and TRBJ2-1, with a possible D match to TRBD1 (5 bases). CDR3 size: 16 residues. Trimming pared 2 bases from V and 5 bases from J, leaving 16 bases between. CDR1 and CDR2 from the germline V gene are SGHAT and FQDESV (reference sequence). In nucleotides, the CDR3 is TGTGCCAGCAGCTTAAATAGGGGATGGATTGACAATGAGCAGTTCTTC. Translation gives CASSLNRGWIDNEQFF.

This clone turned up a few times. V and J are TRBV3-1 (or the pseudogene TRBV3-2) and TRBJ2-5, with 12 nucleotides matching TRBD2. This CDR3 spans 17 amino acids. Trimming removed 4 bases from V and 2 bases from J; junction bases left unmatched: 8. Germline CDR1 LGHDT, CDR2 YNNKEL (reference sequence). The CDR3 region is CASSLPLTSGGQETQYF. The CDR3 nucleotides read TGTGCCAGCAGCCTTCCTCTGACTAGCGGGGGACAAGAGACCCAGTACTTC.